This T cell receptor beta chain was captured in a study of shared T cell receptors in the human thymus. TCRdb's copy holds only in-frame clones and misses some; the assay was immunoSEQ multiplex PCR. The sample shows about 730,000 clones, approximately 85% of them seen only once. In its sample, this clone was seen once. The length of the CDR3 is 16 residues. Trimming took 2 bases from V and 1 from J; bases not matched to a gene: 4. The sample also formed part of further work on human thymus T cells. That work contributes: Resections from corrective heart surgery supplied the thymus tissue. Thymic and blood repertoires appeared to carry a bias in their V and J gene usage.

The sample comprised thymocytes. The V and J genes are TRBV6-7 and TRBJ2-3, with 9 positions matching TRBD2. TRBV6-7 has ORF status, its function being uncertain. The receptor comes from a girl in the first two years of life with a congenital heart defect. DNA of the CDR3: TGTGCCAGCAGTTACGAGCGGGGGGACCGCACAGATACGCAGTATTTT. Residues: CASSYERGDRTDTQYF.